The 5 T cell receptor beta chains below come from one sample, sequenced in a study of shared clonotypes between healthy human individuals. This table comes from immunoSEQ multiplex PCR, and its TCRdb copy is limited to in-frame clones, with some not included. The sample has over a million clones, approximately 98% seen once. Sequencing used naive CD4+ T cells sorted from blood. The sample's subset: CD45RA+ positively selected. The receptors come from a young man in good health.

The chain's CDR3 is CASSGPTIGEKLFF. Written as DNA, the CDR3 is TGTGCCAGCAGTGGACCTACCATCGGGGAAAAACTGTTTTTT. The J gene is TRBJ1-4, the V gene TRBV6-1; D is undetermined. CDR3 length: 14 residues. Germline-derived CDR1 and CDR2 are MNHNS and SASEGT. V lost 4 bases to trimming and J lost 8 bases, with 14 bases between them.

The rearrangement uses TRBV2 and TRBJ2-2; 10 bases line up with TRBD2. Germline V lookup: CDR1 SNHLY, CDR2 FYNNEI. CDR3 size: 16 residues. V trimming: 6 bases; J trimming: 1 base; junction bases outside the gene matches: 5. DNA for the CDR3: TGTGCCAGCAGGGGTGGGACTAGCGTGAACACCGGGGAGCTGTTTTTT. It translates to CASRGGTSVNTGELFF.

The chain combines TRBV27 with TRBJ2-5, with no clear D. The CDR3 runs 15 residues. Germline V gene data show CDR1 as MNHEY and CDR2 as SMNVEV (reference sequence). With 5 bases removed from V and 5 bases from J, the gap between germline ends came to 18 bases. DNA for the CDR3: TGTGCCAGCAGTCGGAGTAGGGCTAGAGCGGAGACCCAGTACTTC. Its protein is CASSRSRARAETQYF.

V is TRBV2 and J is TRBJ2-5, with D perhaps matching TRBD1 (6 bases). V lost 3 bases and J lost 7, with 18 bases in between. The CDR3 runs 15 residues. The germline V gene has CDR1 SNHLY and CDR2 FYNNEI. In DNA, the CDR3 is TGTGCCAGCAGTGATGAGGGGGTTTCTGGGCTGACCCAGTACTTC. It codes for CASSDEGVSGLTQYF.

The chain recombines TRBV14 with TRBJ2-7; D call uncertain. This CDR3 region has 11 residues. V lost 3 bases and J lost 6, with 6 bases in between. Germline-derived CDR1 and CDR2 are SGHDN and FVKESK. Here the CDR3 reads CASSQQIEQYF. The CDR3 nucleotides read TGTGCCAGCAGCCAGCAAATCGAGCAGTACTTC.